This T cell receptor beta chain comes out of a study of T cell responses to AZD1222 COVID-19 vaccine. TCRdb's copy holds only in-frame clones and misses some; the assay was immunoSEQ multiplex PCR. The profile covers just under 75,000 clones, with roughly 75% appearing a single time and roughly 50% taken by the ten largest. This clonotype was obtained from an adult who received the AZD1222 COVID-19 vaccine. Sequencing used peripheral blood, obtained 28 days after the second AZD1222 dose.

DNA for the CDR3: TGTGCCAGCAGTGAGGACTCAAGCGGGAGCTACGAGCAGTACTTC. It yields the protein CASSEDSSGSYEQYF. The chain uses TRBV6-1 and TRBJ2-7; 8 bases are shared with TRBD2. The germline V gene encodes CDR1 MNHNS and CDR2 SASEGT. The V and J ends lost 3 bases and 3 bases, in that order; junction bases with no gene match: 7. This CDR3 is built from 15 residues.